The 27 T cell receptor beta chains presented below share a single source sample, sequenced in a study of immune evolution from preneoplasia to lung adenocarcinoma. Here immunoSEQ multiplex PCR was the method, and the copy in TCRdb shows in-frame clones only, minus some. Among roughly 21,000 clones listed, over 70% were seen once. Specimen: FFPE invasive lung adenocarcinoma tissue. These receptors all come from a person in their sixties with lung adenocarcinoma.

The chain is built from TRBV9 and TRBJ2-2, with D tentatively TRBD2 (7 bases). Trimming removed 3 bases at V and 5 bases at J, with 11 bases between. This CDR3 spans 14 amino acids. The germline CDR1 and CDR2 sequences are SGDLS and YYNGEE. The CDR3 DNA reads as TGTGCCAGCAGCGCGGGGGGCGTAACCGGGGAGCTGTTTTTT. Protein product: CASSAGGVTGELFF.

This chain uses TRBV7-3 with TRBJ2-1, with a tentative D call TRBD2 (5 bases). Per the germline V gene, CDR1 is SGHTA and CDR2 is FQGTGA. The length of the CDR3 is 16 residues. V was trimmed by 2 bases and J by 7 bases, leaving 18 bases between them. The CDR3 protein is CASSLGGPGKLNEQFF. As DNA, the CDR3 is TGTGCCAGCAGCTTAGGCGGGCCCGGAAAACTTAATGAGCAGTTCTTC.

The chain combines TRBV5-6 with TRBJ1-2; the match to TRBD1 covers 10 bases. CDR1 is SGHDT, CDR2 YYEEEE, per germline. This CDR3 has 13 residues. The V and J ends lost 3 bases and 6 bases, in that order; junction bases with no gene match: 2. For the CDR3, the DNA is TGTGCCAGCAGCTGGACAGGGGGGCATGGCTACACCTTC. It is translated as CASSWTGGHGYTF. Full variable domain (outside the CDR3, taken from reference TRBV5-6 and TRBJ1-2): DAGVTQSPTHLIKTRGQQVTLRCSPKSGHDTVSWYQQALGQGPQFIFQYYEEEERQRGNFPDRFSGHQFPNYSSELNVNALLLGDSALYLCASSWTGGHGYTFGSGTRLTVV.

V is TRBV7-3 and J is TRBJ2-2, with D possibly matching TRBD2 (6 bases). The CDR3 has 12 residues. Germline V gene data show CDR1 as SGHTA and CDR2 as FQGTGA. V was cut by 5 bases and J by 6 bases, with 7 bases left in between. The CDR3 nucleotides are TGTGCCAGCAGCGGGGGGTCCGGGGAGCTGTTTTTT. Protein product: CASSGGSGELFF.

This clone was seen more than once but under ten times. DNA of the CDR3: TGTGCCAGCCGGGGGGGACAGGTGAATCAGCCCCAGCATTTT. Amino acids: CASRGGQVNQPQHF. J is TRBJ1-5 and V is TRBV28, with TRBD1 identical over 8 bases. The V and J ends lost 8 bases and 4 bases, in that order; junction bases with no gene match: 7. This CDR3 has 14 amino acids. In germline, CDR1 is MDHEN, CDR2 SYDVKM. The entire variable domain, with the rest obtained from reference TRBV28 and TRBJ1-5, is as follows: DVKVTQSSRYLVKRTGEKVFLECVQDMDHENMFWYRQDPGLGLRLIYFSYDVKMKEKGDIPEGYSVSREKKERFSLILESASTNQTSMYLCASRGGQVNQPQHFGDGTRLSIL.

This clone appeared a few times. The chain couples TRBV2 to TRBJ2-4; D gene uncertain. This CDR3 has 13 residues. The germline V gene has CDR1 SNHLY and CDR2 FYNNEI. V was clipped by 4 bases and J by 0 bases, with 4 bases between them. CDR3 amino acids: CASSVEAKNIQYF. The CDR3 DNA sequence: TGTGCCAGCAGTGTGGAAGCCAAAAACATTCAGTACTTC.

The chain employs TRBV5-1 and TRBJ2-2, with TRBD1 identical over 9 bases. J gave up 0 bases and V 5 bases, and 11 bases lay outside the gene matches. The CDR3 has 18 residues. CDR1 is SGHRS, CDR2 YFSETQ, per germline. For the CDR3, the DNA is TGCGCCAGCAGGCTGACAGGGGGTAAAATTTCGAACACCGGGGAGCTGTTTTTT. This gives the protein CASRLTGGKISNTGELFF.

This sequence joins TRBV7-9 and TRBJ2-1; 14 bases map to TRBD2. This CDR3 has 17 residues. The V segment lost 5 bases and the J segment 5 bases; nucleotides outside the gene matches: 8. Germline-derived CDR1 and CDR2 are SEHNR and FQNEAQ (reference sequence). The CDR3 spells CASSPTSGRASNNEQFF. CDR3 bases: TGTGCCAGCAGCCCGACTAGCGGGAGGGCTTCAAACAATGAGCAGTTCTTC.

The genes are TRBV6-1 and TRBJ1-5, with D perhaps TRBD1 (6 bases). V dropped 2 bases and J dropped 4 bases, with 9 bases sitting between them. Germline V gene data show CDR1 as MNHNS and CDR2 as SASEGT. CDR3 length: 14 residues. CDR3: CASSEIGQNQPQHF. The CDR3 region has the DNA TGTGCCAGCAGTGAAATTGGACAGAATCAGCCCCAGCATTTT.

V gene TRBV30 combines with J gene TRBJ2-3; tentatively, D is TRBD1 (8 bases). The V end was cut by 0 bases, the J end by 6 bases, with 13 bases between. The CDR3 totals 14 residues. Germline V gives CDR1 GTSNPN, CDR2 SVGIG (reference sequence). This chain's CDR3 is CAWSVQGGGDTQYF. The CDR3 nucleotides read TGTGCCTGGAGTGTACAGGGGGGAGGGGATACGCAGTATTTT.

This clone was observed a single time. The CDR3 DNA reads TGTGCCAGCAGCTTAGGGACTAGCGGGAGGGCCGGGAATGAGCAGTTCTTC. This encodes CASSLGTSGRAGNEQFF. This chain joins TRBV7-2 and TRBJ2-1; TRBD2 matches at 15 bases. This CDR3 comprises 17 residues. V shed 1 base and J 7 bases; nucleotides not matched to a gene: 5. Germline V lookup: CDR1 SGHTA, CDR2 FQGNSA. The full variable domain, in which reference TRBV7-2 and TRBJ2-1 provide the parts outside the CDR3, is GAGVSQSPSNKVTEKGKDVELRCDPISGHTALYWYRQSLGQGLEFLIYFQGNSAPDKSGLPSDRFSAERTGGSVSTLTIQRTQQEDSAVYLCASSLGTSGRAGNEQFFGPGTRLTVL.

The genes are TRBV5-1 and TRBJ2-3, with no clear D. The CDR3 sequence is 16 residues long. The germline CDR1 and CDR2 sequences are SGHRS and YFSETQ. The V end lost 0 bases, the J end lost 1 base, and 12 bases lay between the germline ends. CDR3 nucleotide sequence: TGCGCCAGCAGCTTGGCTCCCACCCGGGGCACAGATACGCAGTATTTT. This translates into CASSLAPTRGTDTQYF.

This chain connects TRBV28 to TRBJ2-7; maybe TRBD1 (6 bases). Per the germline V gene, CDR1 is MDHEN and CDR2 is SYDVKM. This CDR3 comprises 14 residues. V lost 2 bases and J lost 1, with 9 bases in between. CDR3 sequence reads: CASSLTGRSYEQYF. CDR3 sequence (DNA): TGTGCCAGCAGTTTAACAGGGCGATCCTACGAGCAGTACTTC.

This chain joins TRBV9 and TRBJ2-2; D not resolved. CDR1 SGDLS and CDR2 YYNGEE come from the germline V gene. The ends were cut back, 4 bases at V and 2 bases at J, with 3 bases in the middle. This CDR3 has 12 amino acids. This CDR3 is CASSKNTGELFF. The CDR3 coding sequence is TGTGCCAGCAGCAAAAACACCGGGGAGCTGTTTTTT.

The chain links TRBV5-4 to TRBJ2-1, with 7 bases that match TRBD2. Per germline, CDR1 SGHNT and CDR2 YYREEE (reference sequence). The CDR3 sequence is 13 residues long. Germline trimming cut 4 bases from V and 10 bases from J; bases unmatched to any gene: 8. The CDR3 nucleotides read TGTGCCAGCAGCCGCGGACTAGTACAAGAGCAGTTCTTC. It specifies CASSRGLVQEQFF.

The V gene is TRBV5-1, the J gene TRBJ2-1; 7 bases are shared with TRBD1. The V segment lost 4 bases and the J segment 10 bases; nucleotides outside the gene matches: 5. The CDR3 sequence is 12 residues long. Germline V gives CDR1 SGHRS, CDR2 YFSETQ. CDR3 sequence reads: CASSVQGNEQFF. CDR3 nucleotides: TGCGCCAGCAGCGTACAGGGGAACGAGCAGTTCTTC.

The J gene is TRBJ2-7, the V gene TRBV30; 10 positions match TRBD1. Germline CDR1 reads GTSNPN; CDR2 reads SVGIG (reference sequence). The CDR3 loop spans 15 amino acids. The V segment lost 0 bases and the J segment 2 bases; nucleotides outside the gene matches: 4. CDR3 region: CAWSVMGTGAYEQYF. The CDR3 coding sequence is TGTGCCTGGAGTGTAATGGGGACAGGGGCCTACGAGCAGTACTTC.

CDR3 sequence: CASSSGQGAFNYGYTF. In DNA, the CDR3 is TGTGCCAGCAGCTCGGGACAGGGGGCTTTTAACTATGGCTACACCTTC. The gene calls are TRBV5-4 and TRBJ1-2, with 12 bases lining up with TRBD1. Losses at the gene ends were 3 bases for V and 1 base for J; bases not matched to a gene: 4. The length of the CDR3 is 16 residues. Per germline, CDR1 SGHNT and CDR2 YYREEE (reference sequence).

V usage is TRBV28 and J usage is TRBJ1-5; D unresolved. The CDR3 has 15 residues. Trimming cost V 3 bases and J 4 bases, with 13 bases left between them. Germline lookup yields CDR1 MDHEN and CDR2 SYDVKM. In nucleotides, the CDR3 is TGTGCCAGCAGTTTGGTTTGGCAGTCGAATCAGCCCCAGCATTTT. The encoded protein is CASSLVWQSNQPQHF.

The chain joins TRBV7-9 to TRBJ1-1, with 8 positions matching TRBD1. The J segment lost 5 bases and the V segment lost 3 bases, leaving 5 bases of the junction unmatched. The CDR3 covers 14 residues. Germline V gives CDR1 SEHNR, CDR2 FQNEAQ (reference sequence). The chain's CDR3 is CASSFGQGDTEAFF. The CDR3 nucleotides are TGTGCCAGCAGCTTTGGACAGGGCGATACTGAAGCTTTCTTT.

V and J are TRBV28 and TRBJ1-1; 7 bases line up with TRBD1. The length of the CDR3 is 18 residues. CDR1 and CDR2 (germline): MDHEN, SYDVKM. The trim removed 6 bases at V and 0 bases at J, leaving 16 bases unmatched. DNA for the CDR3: TGTGCCAGCAGGCCCGCACAGGGGTTATTTCAAATGAACACTGAAGCTTTCTTT. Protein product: CASRPAQGLFQMNTEAFF.

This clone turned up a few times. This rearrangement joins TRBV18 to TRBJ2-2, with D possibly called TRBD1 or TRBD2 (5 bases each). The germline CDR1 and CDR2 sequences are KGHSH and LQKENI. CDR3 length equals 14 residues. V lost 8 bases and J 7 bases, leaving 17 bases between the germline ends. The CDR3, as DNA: TGTGCCAGCCCCCGTGCCAGGGAGAGCGGGGAGCTGTTTTTT. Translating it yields CASPRARESGELFF. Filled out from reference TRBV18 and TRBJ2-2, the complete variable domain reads NAGVMQNPRHLVRRRGQEARLRCSPMKGHSHVYWYRQLPEEGLKFMVYLQKENIIDESGMPKERFSAEFPKEGPSILRIQQVVRGDSAAYFCASPRARESGELFFGEGSRLTVL.

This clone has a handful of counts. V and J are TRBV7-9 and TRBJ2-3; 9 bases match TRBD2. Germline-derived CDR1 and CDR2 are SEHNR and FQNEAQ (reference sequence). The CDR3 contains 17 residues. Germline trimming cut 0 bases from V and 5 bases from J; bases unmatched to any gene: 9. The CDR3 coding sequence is TGTGCCAGCAGCTTAGCCCAAACGGGACTAGCTAGAGATACGCAGTATTTT. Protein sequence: CASSLAQTGLARDTQYF.

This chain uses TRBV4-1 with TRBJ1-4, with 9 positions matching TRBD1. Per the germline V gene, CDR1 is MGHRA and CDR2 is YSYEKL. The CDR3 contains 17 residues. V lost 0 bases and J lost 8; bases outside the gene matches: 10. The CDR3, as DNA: TGCGCCAGCAGCCAAGAAAAAACAGGGGGCGCAAAGGAAAAACTGTTTTTT. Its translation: CASSQEKTGGAKEKLFF.

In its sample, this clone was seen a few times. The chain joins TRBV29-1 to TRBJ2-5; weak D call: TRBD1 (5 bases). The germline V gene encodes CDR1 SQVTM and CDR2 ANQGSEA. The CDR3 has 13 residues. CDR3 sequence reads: CTSIPQGEETQYF. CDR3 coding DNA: TGCACCAGCATTCCCCAGGGTGAGGAGACCCAGTACTTC.

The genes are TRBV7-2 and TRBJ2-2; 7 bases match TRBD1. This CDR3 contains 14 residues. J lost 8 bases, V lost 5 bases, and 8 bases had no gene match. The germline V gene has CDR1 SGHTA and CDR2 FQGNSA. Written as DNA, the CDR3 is TGTGCCAGCAGCACCTACAGGGGTGCAGGGGAGCTGTTTTTT. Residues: CASSTYRGAGELFF. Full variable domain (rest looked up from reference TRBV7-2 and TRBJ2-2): GAGVSQSPSNKVTEKGKDVELRCDPISGHTALYWYRQSLGQGLEFLIYFQGNSAPDKSGLPSDRFSAERTGGSVSTLTIQRTQQEDSAVYLCASSTYRGAGELFFGEGSRLTVL.

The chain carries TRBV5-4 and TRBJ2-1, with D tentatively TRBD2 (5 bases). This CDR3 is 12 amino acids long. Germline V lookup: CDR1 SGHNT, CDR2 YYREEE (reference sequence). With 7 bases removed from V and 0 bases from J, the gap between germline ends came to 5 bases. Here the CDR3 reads CASGSSYNEQFF. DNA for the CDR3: TGTGCCAGCGGGAGCTCCTACAATGAGCAGTTCTTC. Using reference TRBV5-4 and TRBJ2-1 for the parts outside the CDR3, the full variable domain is ETGVTQSPTHLIKTRGQQVTLRCSSQSGHNTVSWYQQALGQGPQFIFQYYREEENGRGNFPPRFSGLQFPNYSSELNVNALELDDSALYLCASGSSYNEQFFGPGTRLTVL.